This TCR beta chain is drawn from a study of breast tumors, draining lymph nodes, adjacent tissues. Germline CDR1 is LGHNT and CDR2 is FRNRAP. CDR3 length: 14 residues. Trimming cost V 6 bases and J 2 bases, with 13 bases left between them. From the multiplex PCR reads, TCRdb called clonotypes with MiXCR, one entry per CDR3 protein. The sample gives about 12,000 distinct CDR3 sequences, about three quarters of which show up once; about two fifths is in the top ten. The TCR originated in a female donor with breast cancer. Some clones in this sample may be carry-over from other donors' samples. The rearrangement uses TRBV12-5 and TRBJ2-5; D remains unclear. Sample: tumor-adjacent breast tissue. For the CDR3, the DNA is TGTGCTAGTGGCCCCCACCTGGCTCAAGAGACCCAGTACTTC. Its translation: CASGPHLAQETQYF.